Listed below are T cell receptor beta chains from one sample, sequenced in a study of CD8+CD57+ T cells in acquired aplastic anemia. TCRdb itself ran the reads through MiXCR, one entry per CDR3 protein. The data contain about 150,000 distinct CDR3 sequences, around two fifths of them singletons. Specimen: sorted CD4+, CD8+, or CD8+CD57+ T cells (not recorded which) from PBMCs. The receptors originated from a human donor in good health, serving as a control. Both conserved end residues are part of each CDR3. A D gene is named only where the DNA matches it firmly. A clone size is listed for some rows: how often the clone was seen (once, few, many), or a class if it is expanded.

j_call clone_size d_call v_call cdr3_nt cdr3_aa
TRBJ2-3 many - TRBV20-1 TGCAGTGCTAGAGATATTGAATGGTCCCTTGCAGATACGCAGTATTTT CSARDIEWSLADTQYF
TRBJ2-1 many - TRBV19 TGTGCCAGTAGTATAGGGGGCAGGCCCTCCGATGAGCAGTTCTTC CASSIGGRPSDEQFF
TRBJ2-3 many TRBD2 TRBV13 TGTGCCAGCAGCCTAAAGGCCGGGACTAGCGGGAAAGGGACAGATACGCAGTATTTT CASSLKAGTSGKGTDTQYF
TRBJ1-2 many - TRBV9 TGTGCCAGCAGCCCACCCCCACTCTATGGAGGCTACACCTTC CASSPPPLYGGYTF
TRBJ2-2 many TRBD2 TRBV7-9 TGTGCCAGCAGCTTAAGGAGCGGGATGTCATCCGGGGAGCTGTTTTTT CASSLRSGMSSGELFF
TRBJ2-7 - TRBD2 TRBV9 TGTGCCAGCAGCGTAAACCGCGGGAGCGCCTTCTACGAGCAGTACTTC CASSVNRGSAFYEQYF
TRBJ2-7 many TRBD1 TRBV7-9 TGTGCCAGCAGGGGACCCGACAGGGGACACGAGCAGTACTTC CASRGPDRGHEQYF
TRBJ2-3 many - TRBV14 TGTGCCAGCAGCCAGAGCGAGCCGCCAGCTACGCAGTATTTT CASSQSEPPATQYF
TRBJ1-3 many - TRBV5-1 TGCGCCAGCAGCGTGGGCAACCGCGGGAGGGTGACCTCTGGAAACACCATATATTTT CASSVGNRGRVTSGNTIYF
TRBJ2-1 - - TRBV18 TGTGCCAGCTCACCAGAATGGAGCTCCTACAATGAGCAGTTCTTC CASSPEWSSYNEQFF
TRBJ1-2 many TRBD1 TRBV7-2 TGTGCCAGCAGCTTAAGGGCAGGGGGGAACTATGGCTACACCTTC CASSLRAGGNYGYTF
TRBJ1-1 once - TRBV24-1 TGTGCCACCAGTGGAAACAGAGACACTGAAGCTTTCTTT CATSGNRDTEAFF
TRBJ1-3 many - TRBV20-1 TGCAGTGCTAGATCAATGACTGGAAACACCATATATTTT CSARSMTGNTIYF
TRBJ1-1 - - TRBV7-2 TGTGCCAGCAGCTTATTTGGCCGGGCAGGAACTGAAGCTTTCTTT CASSLFGRAGTEAFF
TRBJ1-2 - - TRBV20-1 TGCAGTGCGGGGGTTGACTATGGCTACACCTTC CSAGVDYGYTF
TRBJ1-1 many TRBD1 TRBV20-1 TGCAGTGCTAGTCCCGGGACAGGGAACACTGAAGCTTTCTTT CSASPGTGNTEAFF
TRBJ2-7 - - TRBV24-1 TGTGCCACCAGTGATGTTGGGGCCCACGAGCAGTACTTC CATSDVGAHEQYF
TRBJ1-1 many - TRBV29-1 TGCAGCGTTGAAGGCCAGGGCGAGGGTTGGGACACTGAAGCTTTCTTT CSVEGQGEGWDTEAFF
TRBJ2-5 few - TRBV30 TGTGCCGAGGGTCTTCTGGGAAAGACCCAGTACTTC CAEGLLGKTQYF
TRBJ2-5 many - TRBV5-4 TGTGCCAGCAGCTTGGGGCGGAACCAAGAGACCCAGTACTTC CASSLGRNQETQYF
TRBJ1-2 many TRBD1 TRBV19 TGTGCCAGTAGTCCTCGTCCGGGACAGGCCTACTATGGCTACACCTTC CASSPRPGQAYYGYTF
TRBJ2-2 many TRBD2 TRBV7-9 TGTGCCAGCAGCTTAGAGCGGGGGGGCCCCGGGGAGCTGTTTTTT CASSLERGGPGELFF
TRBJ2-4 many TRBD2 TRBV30 TGTGCCTGGAGCCTAGCGGGGGCAAACATTCAGTACTTC CAWSLAGANIQYF
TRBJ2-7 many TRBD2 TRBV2 TGTGCCAGCATGCTAGCGGGAGGATACGAGCAGTACTTC CASMLAGGYEQYF
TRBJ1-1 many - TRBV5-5 TGTGCCAGCAGCTTGATCAGCTCCTCGGGGGCTTTCTTT CASSLISSSGAFF
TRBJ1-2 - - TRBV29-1 TGCAGCGTTGGCGGCGGACAGAACTATGGCTACACCTTC CSVGGGQNYGYTF
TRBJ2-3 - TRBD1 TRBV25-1 TGTGCCAGTGACAGGGGTGGGAACACAGATACGCAGTATTTT CASDRGGNTDTQYF
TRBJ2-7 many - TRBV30 TGTGCCTGGAGTTCCGGTAATTGGTACGAGCAGTACTTC CAWSSGNWYEQYF
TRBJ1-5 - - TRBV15 TGTGCCACCAGCAGAAACAGGCACAATCAGCCCCAGCATTTT CATSRNRHNQPQHF
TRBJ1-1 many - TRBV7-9 TGTGCCAGCAGCTTAGCTATTTTGACGGGACTTGAAGCTTTCTTT CASSLAILTGLEAFF
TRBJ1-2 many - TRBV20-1 TGCAGTGCTATCGGGACATGGGGCGGCTACACCTTC CSAIGTWGGYTF
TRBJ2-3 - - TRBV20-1 TGCAGTGCTAGAGATCCGCGGTTCCATACGCAGTATTTT CSARDPRFHTQYF
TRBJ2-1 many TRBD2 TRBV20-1 TGCAGTCCCGGGACTACCAACAATGAGCAGTTCTTC CSPGTTNNEQFF
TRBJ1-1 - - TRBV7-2 TGTGCCAGCAGCTTAGAGGTTAGCACTGAAGCTTTCTTT CASSLEVSTEAFF
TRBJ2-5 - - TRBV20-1 TGCAGTGCTAGAGATAGGGCCGCCAATCAGGAGACCCAGTACTTC CSARDRAANQETQYF
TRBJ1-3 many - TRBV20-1 TGCAGTGCTAGAGACGTGAACACCATATATTTT CSARDVNTIYF
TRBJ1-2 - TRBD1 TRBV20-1 TGCAGTGCTGATTCAGGGGGCAACTATGGCTACACCTTC CSADSGGNYGYTF
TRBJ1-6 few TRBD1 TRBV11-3 TGTGCCAGCAGCGGGGGGACAGGGGCTAATTCACCCCTCCACTTT CASSGGTGANSPLHF
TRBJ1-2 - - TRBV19 TGTGCCAGTAGTAGGTGGGGGAACTATGGCTACACCTTC CASSRWGNYGYTF
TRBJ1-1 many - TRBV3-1 TGTGCCAGCAGCCAAGCTCGGGCGGAAGAAGCTTTCTTT CASSQARAEEAFF
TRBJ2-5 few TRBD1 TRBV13 TGTGCCAGCAGTCTGGGACAGGGGTATCAAGAGACCCAGTACTTC CASSLGQGYQETQYF
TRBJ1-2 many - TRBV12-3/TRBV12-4 TGTGCCAGCAGTTTCATAGGGGGGATCTATGGCTACACCTTC CASSFIGGIYGYTF
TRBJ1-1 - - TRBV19 TGTGCCAGTAGGATAGAAACTGAAGCTTTCTTT CASRIETEAFF
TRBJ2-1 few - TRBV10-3 TGTGCCATCAGTGCCGGGGGGCCCTACAATGAGCAGTTCTTC CAISAGGPYNEQFF
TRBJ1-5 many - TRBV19 TGTGCCAGTAGTTTTACAGGAAATAGCAATCAGCCCCAGCATTTT CASSFTGNSNQPQHF
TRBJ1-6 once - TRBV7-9 TGTGCCAGCAGCCCCGAGGATTCACCCCTCCACTTT CASSPEDSPLHF
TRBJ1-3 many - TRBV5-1 TGCGCCAGCAGCCCTGGGACTAACTCTGGAAACACCATATATTTT CASSPGTNSGNTIYF
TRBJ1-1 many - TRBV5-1 TGCGCCAGCAGCTTGGTGGGGGTCAATTCCAGGATTGAAGCTTTCTTT CASSLVGVNSRIEAFF
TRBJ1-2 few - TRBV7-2 TGTGCCAGCAGCCAATCGGTAGACTATGGCTACACCTTC CASSQSVDYGYTF
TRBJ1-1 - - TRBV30 TGTGCCTGGGCCAGAGTTGGAGGGGACACTGAAGCTTTCTTT CAWARVGGDTEAFF
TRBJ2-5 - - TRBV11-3 TGTGCCAGCGCTGGGGGAAGGGAAGAGACCCAGTACTTC CASAGGREETQYF
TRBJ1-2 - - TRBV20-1 TGCAGTGCTAGAAGCGGGAATGGCTACACCTTC CSARSGNGYTF
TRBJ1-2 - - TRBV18 TGTGCCAGCTCCCCAGGGGAGATATATGGCTGCACCTTC CASSPGEIYGCTF
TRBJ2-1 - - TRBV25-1 TGTGCCAGCAGTGATTGGGGACGGAGCAATGAGCAGTTCTTC CASSDWGRSNEQFF